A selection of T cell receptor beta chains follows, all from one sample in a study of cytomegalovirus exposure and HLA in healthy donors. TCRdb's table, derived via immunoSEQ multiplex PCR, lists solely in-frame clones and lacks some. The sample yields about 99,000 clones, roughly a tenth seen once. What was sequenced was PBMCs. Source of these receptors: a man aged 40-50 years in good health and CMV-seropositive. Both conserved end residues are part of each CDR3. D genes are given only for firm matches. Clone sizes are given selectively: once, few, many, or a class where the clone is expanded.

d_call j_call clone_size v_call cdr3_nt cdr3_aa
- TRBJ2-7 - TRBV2 TGTGCCAGCAGCCAGACAGAAACCAAGATTTTC CASSQTETKIF
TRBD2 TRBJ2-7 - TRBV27 TGTGCCAGCAGTTTCTCTAGCGGGAGCTCCTACGAGCAGTACTTC CASSFSSGSSYEQYF
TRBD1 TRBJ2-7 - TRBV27 TGTGCCAGCAGTTTTGGTCAGGGGGCAGGCTCCTACGAGCAGTACTTC CASSFGQGAGSYEQYF
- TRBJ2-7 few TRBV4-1 TGCGCCAGCTCCAGAGCGCCCCTTTACGAGCAGTACTTC CASSRAPLYEQYF
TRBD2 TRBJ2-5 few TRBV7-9 TGTGCCAGCAGCTCGACTAGCGGGTTACAAGAGACCCAGTACTTC CASSSTSGLQETQYF
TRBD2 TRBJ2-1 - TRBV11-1 TGTGCCAGCAGAGCGACTAGCGTACTAAACAATGAGCAGTTCTTC CASRATSVLNNEQFF
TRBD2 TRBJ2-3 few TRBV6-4 TGTGCCAGCAGTGCCGGGACTAGCGGCACAGATACGCAGTATTTT CASSAGTSGTDTQYF
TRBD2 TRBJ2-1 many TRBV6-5 TGTGCCAGCAGTTACGAGCGGGAGGGTTACAATGAGCAGTTCTTC CASSYEREGYNEQFF
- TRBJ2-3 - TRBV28 TGTGCCAGCAGTTTCGTACTAGGGACAGATACGCAGTATTTT CASSFVLGTDTQYF
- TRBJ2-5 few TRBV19 TGTGCCAGTAGTCCGACCTTCAGCGGAGAGACCCAGTACTTC CASSPTFSGETQYF
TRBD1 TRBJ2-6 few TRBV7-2 TGTGCCAGCAGCTCCAACAGGGGGCGTACCTCTGGGGCCAACGTCCTGACTTTC CASSSNRGRTSGANVLTF
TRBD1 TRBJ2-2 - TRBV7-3 TGTGCCAGCAGCTCGACAGGGGCGGGGACCGGGGAGCTGTTTTTT CASSSTGAGTGELFF
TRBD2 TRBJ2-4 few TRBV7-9 TGTGCCAGCAGCTTAGGGGAGGGGAACATTCAGTACTTC CASSLGEGNIQYF
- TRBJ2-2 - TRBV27 TGTGCCAGCAGTTCGCGGGACAGTGGGACCGGGGAGCTGTTTTTT CASSSRDSGTGELFF
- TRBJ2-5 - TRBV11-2 TGTGCCAGCAGCTTGATACTGAGCCGTCGGGAGACCCAGTACTTC CASSLILSRRETQYF
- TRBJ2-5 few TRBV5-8 TGTGCCAGCAGCTTGATAACAGTCCAAGAGACCCAGTACTTC CASSLITVQETQYF
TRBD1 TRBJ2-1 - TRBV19 TGTGCCAGTAGTAGAGGGACAGGGATGCTTTACAATGAGCAGTTCTTC CASSRGTGMLYNEQFF
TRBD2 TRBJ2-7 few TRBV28 TGTGCCAGCAGTTCCCCGGGCGGGAGCTACGAGCAGTACTTC CASSSPGGSYEQYF
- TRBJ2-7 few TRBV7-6 TGTGCCAGCAGCTTAGGAGAGTGGAGCTCCTACGAGCAGTACTTC CASSLGEWSSYEQYF
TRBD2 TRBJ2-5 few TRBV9 TGTGCCAGCAGCGTAGGGAATAGCGGGCCCGAGACCCAGTACTTC CASSVGNSGPETQYF
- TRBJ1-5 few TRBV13 TGTGCCAGCAGCTTAGCGGGTCAGCCCCAGCATTTT CASSLAGQPQHF
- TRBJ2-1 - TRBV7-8 TGTGCCAGCAGCACCCTTAGGGGGACACCATTCTCTACCGAGGAGCAGTTCTTC CASSTLRGTPFSTEEQFF
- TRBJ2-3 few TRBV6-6 TGTGTGGCACGGGAAAGCACAGATACGCAGTATTTT CVARESTDTQYF
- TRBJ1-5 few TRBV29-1 TGCAGCGTTGGCCAGGGCAATCAGCCCCAGCATTTT CSVGQGNQPQHF
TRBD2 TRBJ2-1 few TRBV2 TGTGCCAGCAGGACTAGCGGGAATCCCTACAATGAGCAGTTCTTC CASRTSGNPYNEQFF
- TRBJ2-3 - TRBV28 TGTGCCAGCCGGGACTCCAGCACAGATACGCAGTATTTT CASRDSSTDTQYF
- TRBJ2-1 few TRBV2 TGTGCCAGCAGTGAAGGCGGCAGTAACAATGAGCAGTTCTTC CASSEGGSNNEQFF
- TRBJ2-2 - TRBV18 TGTGCCAGCTCACCACCGGGTGGAGGCGCGAACACCGGGGAGCTGTTTTTT CASSPPGGGANTGELFF
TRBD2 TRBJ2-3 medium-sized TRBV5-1 TGCGCCAGCAGCTCAGCTACTAGCGGGAACACAGATACGCAGTATTTT CASSSATSGNTDTQYF
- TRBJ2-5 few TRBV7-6 TGTGCCAGCAGCTTGGGGACTGCCCAGGAAGGAAAGACCCAGTACTTC CASSLGTAQEGKTQYF
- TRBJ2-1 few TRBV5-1 TGCGCCAGCGGATGGCCAACGTGGGAGGCCTCCTACAATGAGCAGTTCTTC CASGWPTWEASYNEQFF
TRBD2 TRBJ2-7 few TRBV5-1 TGCGCCAGCAGCTCTCGGGCTAGCGGGAGCTACGAGCAGTACTTC CASSSRASGSYEQYF
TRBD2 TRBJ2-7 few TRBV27 TGTGCCAGCAGTCCCTCAGCGGGACTAGCGACCGAGCAGTACTTC CASSPSAGLATEQYF
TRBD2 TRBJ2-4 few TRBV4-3 TGCGCCAGCAGCCAAGATTTTGGACTAGCGGGATTTAGGAACATTCAGTACTTC CASSQDFGLAGFRNIQYF
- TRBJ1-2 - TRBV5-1 TGCGCCAGCAGCTTGGTAAGGGGGGGCGCAGACGGCTACACCTTC CASSLVRGGADGYTF
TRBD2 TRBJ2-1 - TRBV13 TGTGCCAGCAGTAGCGGGAGGGCCGCTCATGAGCAGTTCTTC CASSSGRAAHEQFF
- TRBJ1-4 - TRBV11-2 TGTGCCAGCAGCCGGCTTTCAGGGCGGAATGAAAAACTGTTTTTT CASSRLSGRNEKLFF
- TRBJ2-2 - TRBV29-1 TGCAGCGTCACGGGACACTACACCGGGGAGCTGTTTTTT CSVTGHYTGELFF
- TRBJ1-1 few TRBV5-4 TGTGCCAGCAGCTTGGCCGGTGTACGAAACACTGAAGCTTTCTTT CASSLAGVRNTEAFF
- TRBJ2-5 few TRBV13 TGTGCCAGCAGCTATTACTCCCAGCGGCAAGAGACCCAGTACTTC CASSYYSQRQETQYF
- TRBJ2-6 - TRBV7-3 TGTGCCAGCAGCTTAGTGGCGGGTACTACCTCTGGGGCCAACGTCCTGACTTTC CASSLVAGTTSGANVLTF
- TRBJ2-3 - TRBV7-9 TGTGCCAGCAGCTTAGACGCTGGCGATACGCAGTATTTT CASSLDAGDTQYF
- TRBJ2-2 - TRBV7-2 TGTGCCAGCAGCTTAGGGTTCGGGGGTTCCGGGGAGCTGTTTTTT CASSLGFGGSGELFF
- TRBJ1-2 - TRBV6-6 TGTGCCAGCAGAGACAGCCGGACAAACTATGGCTACACCTTC CASRDSRTNYGYTF
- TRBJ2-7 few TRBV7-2 TGTGCCAGCAGCTTACGGGGCTACGAGCAGTACTTC CASSLRGYEQYF
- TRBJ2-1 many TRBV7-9 TGTGCCAGCAGCCGCCGGAATTGGGAGTTTGATGAGCAGTTCTTC CASSRRNWEFDEQFF
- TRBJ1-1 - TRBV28 TGTGCCAGCAGTTCCACCAGGGTTGAGTTCTTT CASSSTRVEFF
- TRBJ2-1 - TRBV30 TGTGCCTGGATCCTTCGTACCCGGGGGAATGAGCAGTTCTTC CAWILRTRGNEQFF